The 21 T cell receptor beta chains reported below all come from one sample, sequenced in a study of spatial heterogeneity in lung cancer. TCRdb reprocessed the 5' RACE reads with MiXCR, giving one entry per CDR3 protein. The sample holds some 4,500 distinct CDR3 sequences, less than 8.5% seen once. For these TCRs, the target antigens are not known. Time point defined: sample taken at primary tumor resection. The study, taken as a whole, reports: Intratumoral expanded alpha and beta TCR counts were found to track tumor mutation counts.

The sample in question was lung tumor tissue, obtained at surgery. These receptors were taken from a male donor with early-stage non-small cell lung cancer.

This clonotype was seen many times. The chain has TRBV7-3 and TRBJ2-3; D uncertain. Between the trimmed V and J ends, which lost 0 bases and 0 bases, there was a span of 13 bases. The CDR3 is made up of 17 amino acids. Germline CDR1 SGHTA, CDR2 FQGTGA. The CDR3 loop is CASSLTSLTTSTDTQYF. As DNA, the CDR3 is TGTGCCAGCAGCTTAACGTCCCTAACCACTAGCACAGATACGCAGTATTTT.

By frequency in the sample, this clonotype is medium-sized (0.01 to 0.1%). The chain combines TRBV9 with TRBJ2-3; D is perhaps TRBD1 (6 bases). Germline V gene lookup returns CDR1 SGDLS and CDR2 YYNGEE. The V and J ends lost 0 bases and 6 bases respectively, with 11 bases between them. This CDR3 is built from 14 residues. The CDR3 sequence is CASSVGQGLDTQYF. The CDR3 coding sequence is TGTGCCAGCAGCGTAGGGCAGGGGCTGGATACGCAGTATTTT.

By frequency in the sample, this clonotype is medium-sized. The chain recombines TRBV7-3 with TRBJ2-3; a weak D match, TRBD1 (5 bases). This CDR3 spans 13 amino acids. The V and J ends lost 2 bases and 6 bases respectively, with 9 bases between them. CDR1 is SGHTA and CDR2 is FQGTGA in the germline V gene. The CDR3 loop is CASSLRTFDTQYF. The CDR3 nucleotides are TGTGCCAGCAGCTTACGGACATTTGATACGCAGTATTTT.

This clonotype occurred many times. The genes are TRBV7-9 and TRBJ1-3; no clear D gene. This CDR3 spans 15 amino acids. Germline V gives CDR1 SEHNR, CDR2 FQNEAQ (reference sequence). Trimming took 6 bases from V and 0 from J, leaving 12 bases between them. The CDR3 coding sequence is TGTGCCAGCAGTCGCGCCGGGAGCTCTGGAAACACCATATATTTT. It yields the protein CASSRAGSSGNTIYF.

This clonotype ranks as medium-sized. This chain joins TRBV5-4 and TRBJ2-5; no clear D. The CDR3 extends over 14 amino acids. The V end was cut by 4 bases, the J end by 0 bases, with 10 bases between. CDR1 is SGHNT and CDR2 is YYREEE in the germline V gene (reference sequence). The CDR3 sequence: CASSGGWDQETQYF. The CDR3 nucleotides read TGTGCCAGCAGCGGCGGCTGGGACCAAGAGACCCAGTACTTC. Full variable domain (rest looked up from reference TRBV5-4 and TRBJ2-5): ETGVTQSPTHLIKTRGQQVTLRCSSQSGHNTVSWYQQALGQGPQFIFQYYREEENGRGNFPPRFSGLQFPNYSSELNVNALELDDSALYLCASSGGWDQETQYFGPGTRLLVL.

Ten or more counts support this clonotype. The V call is TRBV7-2, the J call TRBJ2-7; 12 nucleotides agree with TRBD2. J was trimmed by 6 bases and V by 5 bases; bases with no gene match: 5. The CDR3 runs 14 residues. CDR1 and CDR2 from the germline V gene are SGHTA and FQGNSA. The CDR3 spells CASSPRLAGAEQYF. The CDR3 DNA is TGTGCCAGCAGCCCAAGACTAGCGGGAGCCGAGCAGTACTTC.

The chain is built from TRBV24-1 and TRBJ1-2; D is ambiguous. Between the trimmed V and J ends, which lost 2 bases and 0 bases, there was a span of 6 bases. Germline V gives CDR1 KGHDR, CDR2 SFDVKD. The CDR3 has 14 amino acids. Written as DNA, the CDR3 is TGTGCCACCAGTGATTCTAGCTCTAACTATGGCTACACCTTC. It specifies CATSDSSSNYGYTF.

This clonotype has a count of ten or more. The chain employs TRBV25-1 and TRBJ1-2; unclear D gene. Germline loops: CDR1 MGHDK, CDR2 SYGVNS. This CDR3 has 12 amino acids. V lost 2 bases and J lost 6, with 7 bases in between. The CDR3 is CASSEGGDGYTF. CDR3 DNA: TGTGCCAGCAGTGAAGGTGGGGATGGCTACACCTTC.

The sample holds many counts of this clonotype. The chain couples TRBV18 to TRBJ1-1; D might be TRBD1 (5 bases). Trimming removed 3 bases at V and 3 bases at J, with 11 bases between. Germline V gene data show CDR1 as KGHSH and CDR2 as LQKENI. The CDR3 extends over 14 amino acids. CDR3 coding DNA: TGTGCCAGCTCACCCTTAGAGACAGACACTGAAGCTTTCTTT. Protein sequence: CASSPLETDTEAFF.

The V gene is TRBV12-3 or TRBV12-4, the J gene TRBJ2-2, with 9 bases fitting TRBD2. The CDR3 contains 14 residues. The ends lost 6 bases at V and 6 bases at J; junction bases unmatched: 5. The CDR3 DNA reads TGTGCCAGCAGCCAGGGACTAGCAGCCGGGGAGCTGTTTTTT. Amino acid sequence: CASSQGLAAGELFF.

This clonotype was counted many times. The J gene is TRBJ2-7, the V gene TRBV3-1; D is possibly TRBD1 (5 bases). The CDR3 contains 14 residues. V gave up 1 base and J gave up 6 bases, with 13 bases separating them. Germline-derived CDR1 and CDR2 are LGHDT and YNNKEL (reference sequence). The CDR3 DNA is TGTGCCAGCAGCCAAGTGGCAGGGTCTTCCGAGCAGTACTTC. It specifies CASSQVAGSSEQYF.

This clonotype has ten or more counts. V usage is TRBV18 and J usage is TRBJ2-1; 9 bases align to TRBD2. After removal of 1 base from V and 5 bases from J, the junction contained 3 bases not matched to a gene. The CDR3 consists of 15 residues. The germline V gene has CDR1 KGHSH and CDR2 LQKENI. CDR3 sequence reads: CASSPLPSGNNEQFF. Written as DNA, the CDR3 is TGTGCCAGCTCACCACTACCTAGCGGGAACAATGAGCAGTTCTTC.

Within the sample, this clonotype is large (0.1 to 1%). The J gene is TRBJ1-1, the V gene TRBV5-6; TRBD1 matches 9 bases. The V gene end was trimmed by 2 bases and the J gene end by 8 bases; junction bases not matched to a gene: 10. Looked up from germline, CDR1 is SGHDT and CDR2 is YYEEEE. This CDR3 region has 15 residues. The CDR3 sequence is CASSLGGQGSPEAFF. The CDR3 bases are TGTGCCAGCAGCTTAGGGGGACAGGGAAGCCCAGAAGCTTTCTTT.

This clonotype is deemed medium-sized. This chain uses TRBV14 with TRBJ1-2; no clear D gene. The CDR3 is 14 residues long. V lost 3 bases and J 5 bases, leaving 13 bases between the germline ends. Per germline, CDR1 SGHDN and CDR2 FVKESK. The CDR3 region is CASSQPPDRYGYTF. Here the CDR3 DNA reads TGTGCCAGCAGCCAGCCCCCGGACCGGTATGGCTACACCTTC. Looking up the rest from reference TRBV14 and TRBJ1-2 gives the full variable domain: EAGVTQFPSHSVIEKGQTVTLRCDPISGHDNLYWYRRVMGKEIKFLLHFVKESKQDESGMPNNRFLAERTGGTYSTLKVQPAELEDSGVYFCASSQPPDRYGYTFGSGTRLTVV.

This clonotype is medium-sized by share. J is TRBJ2-1 and V is TRBV7-2; 14 positions match TRBD2. CDR3 length: 14 residues. J was trimmed by 13 bases and V by 5 bases; bases with no gene match: 7. Germline loops: CDR1 SGHTA, CDR2 FQGNSA. The CDR3 DNA is TGTGCCAGCAGCCCCCTGACTAGCGGGAGGGCCCAGTTCTTC. Its translation: CASSPLTSGRAQFF. The full variable domain, in which reference TRBV7-2 and TRBJ2-1 provide the parts outside the CDR3, is GAGVSQSPSNKVTEKGKDVELRCDPISGHTALYWYRQSLGQGLEFLIYFQGNSAPDKSGLPSDRFSAERTGGSVSTLTIQRTQQEDSAVYLCASSPLTSGRAQFFGPGTRLTVL.

This clonotype has just a few counts. The chain recombines TRBV4-3 with TRBJ2-1; D gene unclear. Germline values: CDR1 LGHNA, CDR2 YSLEER. CDR3 length equals 15 residues. Trimming left V 0 bases short and J 4 bases short, with 10 bases between. CDR3 DNA sequence: TGCGCCAGCAGCCAAGATGCGGCAGTTTACAATGAGCAGTTCTTC. The encoded protein is CASSQDAAVYNEQFF.

By sample share, this clonotype is medium-sized. The chain carries TRBV18 and TRBJ1-2; tentatively, D is TRBD1 (5 bases). From germline, CDR1 is KGHSH and CDR2 LQKENI. V lost 6 bases, J lost 4 bases, and 15 bases lay in between. The length of the CDR3 is 14 residues. CDR3 residues: CASSEGTVAYGYTF. Here the CDR3 DNA reads TGTGCCAGCTCCGAAGGGACGGTAGCCTATGGCTACACCTTC.

This clonotype has only a few counts. V and J are TRBV23-1 and TRBJ2-4, with TRBD2 as a possible D gene (5 bases). TRBV23-1 is an open reading frame whose function is uncertain. Trimming left V 0 bases short and J 5 bases short, with 20 bases between. CDR3 length equals 18 residues. CDR3 nucleotides: TGCGCCAGCAGTCAATCAAAGTGGTCGGCGGGCTGCGAAAACATTCAGTACTTC. Its protein is CASSQSKWSAGCENIQYF.

This clonotype is classed as medium-sized. The chain combines TRBV25-1 with TRBJ1-6; D remains ambiguous. The CDR3 contains 13 residues. Between the trimmed V and J ends, which lost 2 bases and 10 bases, there was a span of 9 bases. Germline CDR1 and CDR2: MGHDK and SYGVNS. The CDR3 DNA sequence: TGTGCCAGCAGTGAAAGGGTTGGCTCACCCCTCCACTTT. Encoded protein: CASSERVGSPLHF. The full variable domain, in which reference TRBV25-1 and TRBJ1-6 provide the parts outside the CDR3, is EADIYQTPRYLVIGTGKKITLECSQTMGHDKMYWYQQDPGMELHLIHYSYGVNSTEKGDLSSESTVSRIRTEHFPLTLESARPSHTSQYLCASSERVGSPLHFGNGTRLTVT.

This clonotype is labeled as medium-sized (0.01 to 0.1%). This sequence joins TRBV3-1 and TRBJ1-4; D not certain. The CDR3 runs 12 residues. Trimming took off 1 base at V and 8 bases at J, with 5 bases between the two ends. Germline V lookup: CDR1 LGHDT, CDR2 YNNKEL (reference sequence). The CDR3, as DNA: TGTGCCAGCAGCCAAGGGAGGGAAAAACTGTTTTTT. Translating it yields CASSQGREKLFF.

Judged by abundance, this clonotype is medium-sized. This chain joins TRBV6-2 or TRBV6-3 and TRBJ1-1; D is unclear. Trimming stripped 5 bases from V and 4 bases from J, with 5 bases between. Germline V gives CDR1 MNHEY, CDR2 SVGEGT. There are 11 residues in the CDR3. CDR3 residues: CASSLGTEAFF. CDR3 sequence (DNA): TGTGCCAGCAGTCTGGGCACTGAAGCTTTCTTT.